One and the same sample provided the 28 T cell receptor beta chains below, sequenced in a study of shared clonotypes between healthy human individuals. TCRdb's copy holds only in-frame clones and misses some; the assay was immunoSEQ multiplex PCR. The sample records roughly 1.5 million clones, approximately 98% being singletons. The sample consisted of naive CD4+ T cells sorted from blood. The subset: CD45RA+ positively selected. These receptors were taken from a man younger than 40 in good health.

The chain employs TRBV18 and TRBJ2-5; 8 bases line up with TRBD2. Germline V gene lookup returns CDR1 KGHSH and CDR2 LQKENI. V lost 1 base and J lost 5; bases outside the gene matches: 15. The CDR3 spans 18 residues. CDR3 in amino acids: CASSPLPSGSAGKETQYF. The CDR3 DNA sequence: TGTGCCAGCTCACCACTGCCTAGCGGGTCGGCTGGGAAGGAGACCCAGTACTTC.

This sequence joins TRBV18 and TRBJ2-7; unclear D gene. CDR3 length: 15 residues. V lost 3 bases to trimming and J lost 1 base, with 13 bases between them. The germline V gene has CDR1 KGHSH and CDR2 LQKENI. CDR3 in amino acids: CASSPPTRGSYEQYF. Here the CDR3 DNA reads TGTGCCAGCTCACCCCCGACAAGAGGATCCTACGAGCAGTACTTC.

J is TRBJ2-7 and V is TRBV7-9, with TRBD1 identical over 8 bases. J was trimmed by 4 bases and V by 5 bases; bases with no gene match: 7. The CDR3 contains 14 residues. CDR1 and CDR2 from the germline V gene are SEHNR and FQNEAQ (reference sequence). Here the CDR3 reads CASSLGTGFYEQYF. The CDR3 DNA reads TGTGCCAGCAGCCTCGGGACAGGTTTTTACGAGCAGTACTTC. The full variable domain, completed using reference TRBV7-9 and TRBJ2-7, is DTGVSQNPRHKITKRGQNVTFRCDPISEHNRLYWYRQTLGQGPEFLTYFQNEAQLEKSRLLSDRFSAERPKGSFSTLEIQRTEQGDSAMYLCASSLGTGFYEQYFGPGTRLTVT.

J is TRBJ2-7 and V is TRBV27; D assignment may be TRBD1 or TRBD2 (5 bases each). This CDR3 comprises 17 residues. Germline V lookup: CDR1 MNHEY, CDR2 SMNVEV (reference sequence). The V gene lost 7 bases and the J gene lost 4 bases, with 26 bases spanning the gap. CDR3 sequence reads: CASTLLYQPGRVYEQYF. The CDR3 bases are TGTGCCAGCACCCTCCTTTACCAACCGGGACGGGTGTACGAGCAGTACTTC.

The chain joins TRBV10-3 to TRBJ2-7, with D hard to call. The V gene lost 11 bases and the J gene lost 6 bases, with 11 bases spanning the gap. The CDR3 runs 10 residues. Germline values: CDR1 ENHRY, CDR2 SYGVKD. CDR3 bases: TGTGCCGCCGGACCGTCCGAGCAGTACTTC. The encoded protein is CAAGPSEQYF.

This chain uses TRBV11-2 with TRBJ1-2; D is unresolved. The CDR3 runs 12 residues. In germline, CDR1 is SGHAT, CDR2 FQNNGV. Trimming took 4 bases from V and 7 from J, leaving 10 bases between them. CDR3 region: CASSSRSGGYTF. CDR3 nucleotides: TGTGCCAGCAGCTCAAGGAGCGGTGGCTACACCTTC.

This clone has only one observation. This chain connects TRBV5-1 to TRBJ2-3, with D possibly being TRBD2 (5 bases). In germline, CDR1 is SGHRS, CDR2 YFSETQ. V was trimmed by 5 bases and J by 2 bases, leaving 15 bases between them. The CDR3 runs to 15 residues. This CDR3 reads CASSSSGKDTDTQYF. CDR3 in DNA: TGCGCCAGCAGTTCATCGGGGAAGGACACAGATACGCAGTATTTT.

The V call is TRBV19, the J call TRBJ1-3, with a tentative D call TRBD1 (5 bases). V was pared by 3 bases and J by 4 bases, with 19 bases between. Germline CDR1 reads LNHDA; CDR2 reads SQIVND (reference sequence). This CDR3 has 17 residues. CDR3 bases: TGTGCCAGTAGTATTCCGCGCGGGACGGTTCTCGGAAACACCATATATTTT. It yields the protein CASSIPRGTVLGNTIYF.

The chain is built from TRBV30 and TRBJ1-2, with 7 bases fitting TRBD1. Germline CDR1 and CDR2: GTSNPN and SVGIG (reference sequence). The CDR3 spans 14 residues. J gave up 4 bases and V 4 bases, and 9 bases lay outside the gene matches. CDR3 loop: CAWTPGQAGYGYTF. CDR3 sequence (DNA): TGTGCCTGGACACCCGGACAGGCAGGCTATGGCTACACCTTC.

Worth noting for this clone: Other nucleotide sequences in the sample specify the same CDR3. The CDR3 region is CASSPGTQNYEQYF. CDR3 coding DNA: TGTGCCAGCTCTCCCGGGACTCAAAACTACGAGCAGTACTTC. J is TRBJ2-7 and V is TRBV18, with D possibly matching TRBD2 (6 bases). This CDR3 has 14 residues. V gave up 6 bases and J gave up 3 bases, with 15 bases separating them. The germline CDR1 and CDR2 sequences are KGHSH and LQKENI.

This sequence joins TRBV5-4 and TRBJ2-5; possibly TRBD2 for D (6 bases). The CDR3 is made up of 14 amino acids. V shed 2 bases and J shed 3 bases, with 11 bases lying between them. CDR1 and CDR2 from the germline V gene are SGHNT and YYREEE (reference sequence). Written as DNA, the CDR3 is TGTGCCAGCAGCTTTAGCGGAGCCGAAGAGACCCAGTACTTC. Amino acid sequence: CASSFSGAEETQYF.

This clone was seen once. This chain links TRBV5-5 with TRBJ2-3; D unresolved. Trimming removed 4 bases at V and 0 bases at J, with 12 bases between. The CDR3 extends over 15 amino acids. The germline CDR1 and CDR2 sequences are SGHKS and YYEKEE (reference sequence). The chain's CDR3 is CASSPNGESTDTQYF. The CDR3 DNA reads TGTGCCAGCAGCCCCAACGGAGAGAGCACAGATACGCAGTATTTT.

The rearrangement links TRBV29-1 to TRBJ2-1; the D is unclear. Germline V gene sequence: CDR1 SQVTM, CDR2 ANQGSEA. The ends were cut back, 4 bases at V and 3 bases at J, with 13 bases in the middle. There are 14 residues in the CDR3. The CDR3, as DNA: TGCAGCGTTGCCGGCAGGCAGAACTACAATGAGCAGTTCTTC. This sequence encodes CSVAGRQNYNEQFF.

The chain has TRBV4-3 and TRBJ2-1; 9 bases match TRBD1. The CDR3 has 16 residues. The V gene's germline CDR1 is LGHNA and CDR2 YSLEER. Trimming took 0 bases from V and 2 from J; bases not matched to a gene: 2. The CDR3 DNA reads as TGCGCCAGCAGCCAAGAGGACAGGGGAACCTACAATGAGCAGTTCTTC. This sequence encodes CASSQEDRGTYNEQFF.

The chain links TRBV6-4 to TRBJ2-7, with D maybe TRBD2 (6 bases). The germline V gene encodes CDR1 MRHNA and CDR2 SNTAGT. The CDR3 spans 14 residues. Trimming pared 6 bases from V and 2 bases from J, leaving 14 bases between. In DNA, the CDR3 is TGTGCCAGCAGCCTCGCGGCGGGACCCTACGAGCAGTACTTC. The encoded protein is CASSLAAGPYEQYF.

The chain uses TRBV5-4 and TRBJ2-3; D gene ambiguous. The CDR3 has 13 amino acids. Looked up from germline, CDR1 is SGHNT and CDR2 is YYREEE (reference sequence). The V gene lost 0 bases and the J gene lost 2 bases, with 4 bases spanning the gap. The CDR3 region is CASSLVLTDTQYF. CDR3 nucleotide sequence: TGTGCCAGCAGCTTGGTCCTCACAGATACGCAGTATTTT.

This clone was recorded once. The V gene is TRBV4-2, the J gene TRBJ2-1; 9 bases match TRBD2. This CDR3 comprises 15 residues. The V gene end was trimmed by 1 base and the J gene end by 4 bases; junction bases not matched to a gene: 2. Germline values: CDR1 LGHNA, CDR2 YNFKEQ. CDR3: CASSQGGRAYNEQFF. Written as DNA, the CDR3 is TGTGCCAGCAGCCAAGGCGGGAGGGCTTACAATGAGCAGTTCTTC.

The chain carries TRBV5-1 and TRBJ2-1; TRBD2 matches 9 bases. V lost 2 bases to trimming and J lost 8 bases; unmatched junction nucleotides: 17. Per germline, CDR1 SGHRS and CDR2 YFSETQ. CDR3 length: 18 amino acids. The CDR3 DNA reads as TGCGCCAGCAGCTTTGATATACTAACAGCGGGAGGTAGGGATGAGCAGTTCTTC. This sequence encodes CASSFDILTAGGRDEQFF.

The J gene is TRBJ2-4, the V gene TRBV19; a possible D gene is TRBD2 (5 bases). The CDR3 sequence is 17 residues long. The ends were cut back, 11 bases at V and 0 bases at J, with 23 bases in the middle. Germline V gene sequence: CDR1 LNHDA, CDR2 SQIVND (reference sequence). Here the CDR3 reads CASKPDPAVVAKNIQYF. As DNA, the CDR3 is TGTGCCTCAAAACCAGACCCAGCGGTCGTAGCCAAAAACATTCAGTACTTC.

The genes are TRBV28 and TRBJ1-1; tentative D call: TRBD1 (5 bases). Trimming took off 6 bases at V and 4 bases at J, with 15 bases between the two ends. Germline lookup yields CDR1 MDHEN and CDR2 SYDVKM. This CDR3 has 14 amino acids. The CDR3, as DNA: TGTGCCAGCAGCCTTAGACAGTACGGCACTGAAGCTTTCTTT. Protein product: CASSLRQYGTEAFF.

The chain links TRBV11-2 to TRBJ1-1, with D possibly being TRBD1 (5 bases). The CDR3 totals 15 residues. The V and J ends lost 4 bases and 5 bases respectively, with 17 bases between them. Germline-derived CDR1 and CDR2 are SGHAT and FQNNGV. The CDR3 DNA follows: TGTGCCAGCAGCTCCCCTTTCCTGGGGGAGACTGAAGCTTTCTTT. Residues: CASSSPFLGETEAFF.

The chain couples TRBV4-1 to TRBJ1-2, with D possibly matching TRBD1 (5 bases). V lost 4 bases and J lost 5, with 14 bases in between. The germline CDR1 and CDR2 sequences are MGHRA and YSYEKL. The CDR3 sequence is 14 residues long. CDR3 in DNA: TGCGCCAGCAGCCCCGGGACGGACTTATATGGCTACACCTTC. It yields the protein CASSPGTDLYGYTF.

This clone was detected once. The CDR3 sequence: CASSLGLAGASTDTQYF. CDR3 in DNA: TGTGCCAGCAGCTTGGGGCTAGCGGGAGCTAGCACAGATACGCAGTATTTT. The V call is TRBV5-6, the J call TRBJ2-3; 10 bases fit TRBD2. CDR3 length equals 17 residues. V lost 0 bases and J lost 0; bases outside the gene matches: 4. Germline V lookup: CDR1 SGHDT, CDR2 YYEEEE.

The J gene is TRBJ2-1, the V gene TRBV7-9; 7 bases agree with TRBD2. V shed 4 bases and J 0 bases; nucleotides not matched to a gene: 9. The CDR3 consists of 17 residues. CDR1 is SEHNR and CDR2 is FQNEAQ in the germline V gene (reference sequence). CDR3 coding DNA: TGTGCCAGCAGCTCCACCGGGAGGCCTTACTCCTACAATGAGCAGTTCTTC. Protein sequence: CASSSTGRPYSYNEQFF. Together with reference TRBV7-9 and TRBJ2-1, the CDR3 gives the full variable domain: DTGVSQNPRHKITKRGQNVTFRCDPISEHNRLYWYRQTLGQGPEFLTYFQNEAQLEKSRLLSDRFSAERPKGSFSTLEIQRTEQGDSAMYLCASSSTGRPYSYNEQFFGPGTRLTVL.

This clone was seen a single time. V usage is TRBV5-1 and J usage is TRBJ2-2, with TRBD1 matching 7 bases. The V gene's germline CDR1 is SGHRS and CDR2 YFSETQ. There are 13 residues in the CDR3. The junction had 6 bases not matched to a gene; V was cut back by 7 bases and J by 6 bases. CDR3 nucleotides: TGCGCCAGCCGACAGGGTCGTGCCGGGGAGCTGTTTTTT. This gives the protein CASRQGRAGELFF.

V is TRBV9 and J is TRBJ2-7; 10 bases match TRBD2. The V gene's germline CDR1 is SGDLS and CDR2 YYNGEE. J was trimmed by 6 bases and V by 0 bases; bases with no gene match: 6. The CDR3 runs to 15 residues. CDR3 nucleotide sequence: TGTGCCAGCAGCGTAGCTGGAGCGGGAGGGCGCGAGCAGTACTTC. Translation gives CASSVAGAGGREQYF.

The V gene is TRBV5-6, the J gene TRBJ1-4, with D perhaps TRBD1 (5 bases). Germline CDR1 and CDR2: SGHDT and YYEEEE. V lost 4 bases and J lost 5, with 9 bases in between. This CDR3 region has 13 residues. CDR3 nucleotides: TGTGCCAGCAGCCGGGGGTGGAATGAAAAACTGTTTTTT. This sequence encodes CASSRGWNEKLFF.

The CDR3 loop reads CSVYNAEAFF. In DNA form, the CDR3 reads TGCAGCGTTTACAACGCTGAAGCTTTCTTT. V gene TRBV29-1 combines with J gene TRBJ1-1; D gene uncertain. This CDR3 contains 10 residues. Trimming shortened V by 5 bases and J by 6 bases, and 7 bases separated the two germline ends. Germline CDR1 SQVTM, CDR2 ANQGSEA.